The clone carrying this T cell receptor beta chain occurred once. No antigen is known for it. The source of the sample is a study of T cell responses to AZD1222 COVID-19 vaccine. Study background: Second doses that came at about 4 or about 12 weeks were put together. Study observations and caveats: Among the donors, most were white British and more were female, and clonal diversity was possibly underestimated. Close to half of spike-specific TCRs reportedly recognize unmutated variant regions. Repertoire sampling was restricted to post-peak T cell response timepoints.

Assay used: immunoSEQ multiplex PCR; TCRdb lists only in-frame clones, some missing. The sample carries 120,000 or so clones, 80% to 95% recorded once. The specimen was peripheral blood, collected on day 0 of AZD1222 vaccination. The source is an adult in good health.

The CDR3 DNA reads TGTGCCAGCAGCTTTTTCCAGGGAATCACTGAAGCTTTCTTT. This sequence encodes CASSFFQGITEAFF. The chain couples TRBV11-2 to TRBJ1-1; possible D gene TRBD1, 5 bases. The CDR3 has 14 residues. From germline, CDR1 is SGHAT and CDR2 FQNNGV. V gave up 3 bases and J gave up 4 bases, with 12 bases separating them.